These 17 T cell receptor beta chains originate from one sample sequenced in a study of blood T cell repertoires in COVID-19. Profiling relied on immunoSEQ multiplex PCR, and the TCRdb table lists in-frame clones only, not all of them. The profile shows about 230,000 clones, 80% to 90% of them singletons. Sequenced sample: peripheral blood. The receptors originated from a woman aged 40 to 49 who had recovered from COVID-19.

This clone was picked up one time. The chain joins TRBV11-2 to TRBJ1-6, with D uncertain. CDR3 length: 16 residues. Trimming removed 7 bases at V and 0 bases at J, with 13 bases between. CDR1 and CDR2 from the germline V gene are SGHAT and FQNNGV. This CDR3 reads CASIRSGSSYNSPLHF. As DNA, the CDR3 is TGTGCCAGCATCCGTTCGGGGAGCTCCTATAATTCACCCCTCCACTTT.

The chain is built from TRBV5-6 and TRBJ2-1, with TRBD1 matching over 7 bases. The CDR3 runs 15 residues. CDR1 is SGHDT and CDR2 is YYEEEE in the germline V gene. The J segment lost 3 bases and the V segment lost 4 bases, leaving 7 bases of the junction unmatched. CDR3 region: CASSPRGRGYNEQFF. For the CDR3, the DNA is TGTGCCAGCAGCCCTAGGGGGCGCGGCTACAATGAGCAGTTCTTC. The whole variable domain, filled in from reference TRBV5-6 and TRBJ2-1, reads DAGVTQSPTHLIKTRGQQVTLRCSPKSGHDTVSWYQQALGQGPQFIFQYYEEEERQRGNFPDRFSGHQFPNYSSELNVNALLLGDSALYLCASSPRGRGYNEQFFGPGTRLTVL.

The chain carries TRBV9 and TRBJ1-2; 7 nucleotides align to TRBD1. The germline gives CDR1 SGDLS, CDR2 YYNGEE. The V and J ends lost 3 bases and 5 bases, in that order; junction bases with no gene match: 7. The CDR3 is made up of 14 amino acids. The CDR3 DNA reads as TGTGCCAGCAGCGCCCAACTACAGGGGTATGGCTACACCTTC. Translating gives CASSAQLQGYGYTF.

This clone was observed a few times. V gene TRBV19 combines with J gene TRBJ2-7; 7 bases fit TRBD1. V was clipped by 10 bases and J by 4 bases; unmatched bases: 7. Germline V gene lookup returns CDR1 LNHDA and CDR2 SQIVND (reference sequence). The CDR3 contains 12 residues. For the CDR3, the DNA is TGTGCCACTACAGGGGAAAATTACGAGCAGTACTTC. Translation: CATTGENYEQYF.

V and J are TRBV29-1 and TRBJ2-7; 8 bases line up with TRBD2. Unmatched junction bases numbered 11, after V lost 7 bases and J lost 6 bases. Germline assignment: CDR1 SQVTM and CDR2 ANQGSEA. The CDR3 has 13 amino acids. The DNA for the CDR3 is TGCAGCGCTCTACCAGAGCGGGGGAGCGAGCAGTACTTC. It is translated as CSALPERGSEQYF.

The chain is built from TRBV5-1 and TRBJ1-1; TRBD1 is a possible D gene (5 bases). The V gene's germline CDR1 is SGHRS and CDR2 YFSETQ. The germline V and J ends were trimmed by 2 bases and 4 bases, with 15 bases remaining between them. CDR3 length: 15 residues. DNA for the CDR3: TGCGCCAGCAGCTTCCTCGGCGCAAGGGGCACTGAAGCTTTCTTT. Residues: CASSFLGARGTEAFF.

The chain couples TRBV7-2 to TRBJ2-6; D possibly corresponds to TRBD1 (6 bases). The ends were cut back, 3 bases at V and 4 bases at J, with 10 bases in the middle. Germline V lookup: CDR1 SGHTA, CDR2 FQGNSA. CDR3 size: 15 residues. The CDR3 sequence: CASSFPTGGANVLTF. DNA of the CDR3: TGTGCCAGCAGCTTCCCAACAGGGGGGGCCAACGTCCTGACTTTC.

The chain carries TRBV6-4 and TRBJ1-3; no clear D. Germline loops: CDR1 MRHNA, CDR2 SNTAGT. CDR3 length: 12 residues. The V and J ends lost 6 bases and 11 bases respectively, with 14 bases between them. CDR3 region: CASSDITRSIYF. CDR3 bases: TGTGCCAGCAGCGACATAACCAGGTCCATATATTTT.

This clone was seen more than once but under ten times. V usage is TRBV7-9 and J usage is TRBJ2-6; D remains ambiguous. This CDR3 has 13 amino acids. V was clipped by 8 bases and J by 1 base, with 6 bases between them. CDR1 is SEHNR, CDR2 FQNEAQ, per germline (reference sequence). The CDR3 loop reads CASGPSGANVLTF. The CDR3, as DNA: TGTGCCAGCGGCCCGTCTGGGGCCAACGTCCTGACTTTC.

DNA for the CDR3: TGTGCCAGCAGCTGGATAGGGAGCTCCTACGAGCAGTACTTC. Protein product: CASSWIGSSYEQYF. The rearrangement joins TRBV11-3 to TRBJ2-7; D may be TRBD2 (5 bases). Trimming took off 4 bases at V and 0 bases at J, with 10 bases between the two ends. This CDR3 is 14 amino acids long. The germline V gene encodes CDR1 SGHNT and CDR2 YENEEA.

CDR3 loop: CASSGLSYEQYF. The CDR3 region has the DNA TGTGCCAGCAGTGGACTATCCTACGAGCAGTACTTC. The V and J genes are TRBV6-2 or TRBV6-3 and TRBJ2-7; the D gene is possibly TRBD2 (6 bases). Germline CDR1 MNHEY, CDR2 SVGEGT. The CDR3 is 12 amino acids. Deletions cut 5 bases from V and 1 base from J, with 6 bases between.

This chain uses TRBV11-2 with TRBJ1-5; 8 nucleotides align to TRBD1. Trimming at V came to 5 bases and at J to 4 bases, leaving 7 bases not matched to a gene. This CDR3 is built from 15 residues. Germline V gene sequence: CDR1 SGHAT, CDR2 FQNNGV. In DNA, the CDR3 is TGTGCCAGCAGCCGTAATGACAGGGGAAATCAGCCCCAGCATTTT. It codes for CASSRNDRGNQPQHF.

The rearrangement joins TRBV29-1 to TRBJ1-2; D perhaps matches TRBD1 (5 bases). In germline, CDR1 is SQVTM, CDR2 ANQGSEA. CDR3 length: 13 residues. V lost 3 bases and J 4 bases, leaving 12 bases between the germline ends. The CDR3 protein is CSVEDDSFYGYTF. CDR3 nucleotide sequence: TGCAGCGTTGAGGATGACAGCTTCTATGGCTACACCTTC.

The chain combines TRBV28 with TRBJ2-7; D gene uncertain. CDR1 and CDR2 (germline): MDHEN, SYDVKM. Trimming pared 2 bases from V and 3 bases from J, leaving 11 bases between. The CDR3 has 14 residues. CDR3: CASSLTGPGYEQYF. DNA for the CDR3: TGTGCCAGCAGTTTAACTGGTCCGGGCTACGAGCAGTACTTC.

The chain couples TRBV6-5 to TRBJ2-5; TRBD1 matches 7 bases. The CDR3 is made up of 13 amino acids. Germline-derived CDR1 and CDR2 are MNHEY and SVGAGI. V was pared by 6 bases and J by 4 bases, with 5 bases of the junction left unmatched. In nucleotides, the CDR3 is TGTGCCAGCAGCCTGACAGGGATAGAGACCCAGTACTTC. Its translation: CASSLTGIETQYF.

As to this clone: Other nucleotide sequences from this sample produce the same CDR3. The rearrangement links TRBV13 to TRBJ1-2; D is unclear. The CDR3 contains 14 residues. Trimming cost V 7 bases and J 6 bases, with 18 bases left between them. CDR1 is PRHDT, CDR2 FYEKMQ, per germline (reference sequence). The CDR3 is CASKILRRRDGYTF. Here the CDR3 DNA reads TGTGCCAGCAAGATTTTAAGGAGGAGAGATGGCTACACCTTC.

In regard to this clone: One junction end disagrees with the germline gene, perhaps due to a read error. This rearrangement joins TRBV7-7 to TRBJ2-5; 13 bases are a match to TRBD2. This CDR3 is 16 amino acids long. The germline gives CDR1 SSHAT, CDR2 FNYEAQ (reference sequence). The CDR3 sequence is CASSQGLAGDQETQYF. As DNA, the CDR3 is TGTGCTAGCAGCCAAGGACTAGCGGGGGATCAAGAGACCCAGTACTTC. The whole variable domain, remainder taken from reference TRBV7-7 and TRBJ2-5, is GAGVSQSPRYKVTKRGQDVTLRCDPISSHATLYWYQQALGQGPEFLTYFNYEAQPDKSGLPSDRFSAERPEGSISTLTIQRTEQRDSAMYRCASSQGLAGDQETQYFGPGTRLLVL.